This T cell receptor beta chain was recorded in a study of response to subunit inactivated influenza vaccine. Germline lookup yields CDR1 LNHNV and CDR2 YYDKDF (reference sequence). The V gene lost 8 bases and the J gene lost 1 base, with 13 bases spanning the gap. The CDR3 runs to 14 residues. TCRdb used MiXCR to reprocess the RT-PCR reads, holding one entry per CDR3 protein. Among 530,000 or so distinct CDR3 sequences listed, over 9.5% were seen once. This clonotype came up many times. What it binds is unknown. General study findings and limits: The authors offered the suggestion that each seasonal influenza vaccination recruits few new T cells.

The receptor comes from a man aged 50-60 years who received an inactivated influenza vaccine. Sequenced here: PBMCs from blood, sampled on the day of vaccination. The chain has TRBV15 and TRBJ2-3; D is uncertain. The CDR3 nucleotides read TGTGCCACCGTTCGTACCCCCGGCACAGATACGCAGTATTTT. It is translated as CATVRTPGTDTQYF.